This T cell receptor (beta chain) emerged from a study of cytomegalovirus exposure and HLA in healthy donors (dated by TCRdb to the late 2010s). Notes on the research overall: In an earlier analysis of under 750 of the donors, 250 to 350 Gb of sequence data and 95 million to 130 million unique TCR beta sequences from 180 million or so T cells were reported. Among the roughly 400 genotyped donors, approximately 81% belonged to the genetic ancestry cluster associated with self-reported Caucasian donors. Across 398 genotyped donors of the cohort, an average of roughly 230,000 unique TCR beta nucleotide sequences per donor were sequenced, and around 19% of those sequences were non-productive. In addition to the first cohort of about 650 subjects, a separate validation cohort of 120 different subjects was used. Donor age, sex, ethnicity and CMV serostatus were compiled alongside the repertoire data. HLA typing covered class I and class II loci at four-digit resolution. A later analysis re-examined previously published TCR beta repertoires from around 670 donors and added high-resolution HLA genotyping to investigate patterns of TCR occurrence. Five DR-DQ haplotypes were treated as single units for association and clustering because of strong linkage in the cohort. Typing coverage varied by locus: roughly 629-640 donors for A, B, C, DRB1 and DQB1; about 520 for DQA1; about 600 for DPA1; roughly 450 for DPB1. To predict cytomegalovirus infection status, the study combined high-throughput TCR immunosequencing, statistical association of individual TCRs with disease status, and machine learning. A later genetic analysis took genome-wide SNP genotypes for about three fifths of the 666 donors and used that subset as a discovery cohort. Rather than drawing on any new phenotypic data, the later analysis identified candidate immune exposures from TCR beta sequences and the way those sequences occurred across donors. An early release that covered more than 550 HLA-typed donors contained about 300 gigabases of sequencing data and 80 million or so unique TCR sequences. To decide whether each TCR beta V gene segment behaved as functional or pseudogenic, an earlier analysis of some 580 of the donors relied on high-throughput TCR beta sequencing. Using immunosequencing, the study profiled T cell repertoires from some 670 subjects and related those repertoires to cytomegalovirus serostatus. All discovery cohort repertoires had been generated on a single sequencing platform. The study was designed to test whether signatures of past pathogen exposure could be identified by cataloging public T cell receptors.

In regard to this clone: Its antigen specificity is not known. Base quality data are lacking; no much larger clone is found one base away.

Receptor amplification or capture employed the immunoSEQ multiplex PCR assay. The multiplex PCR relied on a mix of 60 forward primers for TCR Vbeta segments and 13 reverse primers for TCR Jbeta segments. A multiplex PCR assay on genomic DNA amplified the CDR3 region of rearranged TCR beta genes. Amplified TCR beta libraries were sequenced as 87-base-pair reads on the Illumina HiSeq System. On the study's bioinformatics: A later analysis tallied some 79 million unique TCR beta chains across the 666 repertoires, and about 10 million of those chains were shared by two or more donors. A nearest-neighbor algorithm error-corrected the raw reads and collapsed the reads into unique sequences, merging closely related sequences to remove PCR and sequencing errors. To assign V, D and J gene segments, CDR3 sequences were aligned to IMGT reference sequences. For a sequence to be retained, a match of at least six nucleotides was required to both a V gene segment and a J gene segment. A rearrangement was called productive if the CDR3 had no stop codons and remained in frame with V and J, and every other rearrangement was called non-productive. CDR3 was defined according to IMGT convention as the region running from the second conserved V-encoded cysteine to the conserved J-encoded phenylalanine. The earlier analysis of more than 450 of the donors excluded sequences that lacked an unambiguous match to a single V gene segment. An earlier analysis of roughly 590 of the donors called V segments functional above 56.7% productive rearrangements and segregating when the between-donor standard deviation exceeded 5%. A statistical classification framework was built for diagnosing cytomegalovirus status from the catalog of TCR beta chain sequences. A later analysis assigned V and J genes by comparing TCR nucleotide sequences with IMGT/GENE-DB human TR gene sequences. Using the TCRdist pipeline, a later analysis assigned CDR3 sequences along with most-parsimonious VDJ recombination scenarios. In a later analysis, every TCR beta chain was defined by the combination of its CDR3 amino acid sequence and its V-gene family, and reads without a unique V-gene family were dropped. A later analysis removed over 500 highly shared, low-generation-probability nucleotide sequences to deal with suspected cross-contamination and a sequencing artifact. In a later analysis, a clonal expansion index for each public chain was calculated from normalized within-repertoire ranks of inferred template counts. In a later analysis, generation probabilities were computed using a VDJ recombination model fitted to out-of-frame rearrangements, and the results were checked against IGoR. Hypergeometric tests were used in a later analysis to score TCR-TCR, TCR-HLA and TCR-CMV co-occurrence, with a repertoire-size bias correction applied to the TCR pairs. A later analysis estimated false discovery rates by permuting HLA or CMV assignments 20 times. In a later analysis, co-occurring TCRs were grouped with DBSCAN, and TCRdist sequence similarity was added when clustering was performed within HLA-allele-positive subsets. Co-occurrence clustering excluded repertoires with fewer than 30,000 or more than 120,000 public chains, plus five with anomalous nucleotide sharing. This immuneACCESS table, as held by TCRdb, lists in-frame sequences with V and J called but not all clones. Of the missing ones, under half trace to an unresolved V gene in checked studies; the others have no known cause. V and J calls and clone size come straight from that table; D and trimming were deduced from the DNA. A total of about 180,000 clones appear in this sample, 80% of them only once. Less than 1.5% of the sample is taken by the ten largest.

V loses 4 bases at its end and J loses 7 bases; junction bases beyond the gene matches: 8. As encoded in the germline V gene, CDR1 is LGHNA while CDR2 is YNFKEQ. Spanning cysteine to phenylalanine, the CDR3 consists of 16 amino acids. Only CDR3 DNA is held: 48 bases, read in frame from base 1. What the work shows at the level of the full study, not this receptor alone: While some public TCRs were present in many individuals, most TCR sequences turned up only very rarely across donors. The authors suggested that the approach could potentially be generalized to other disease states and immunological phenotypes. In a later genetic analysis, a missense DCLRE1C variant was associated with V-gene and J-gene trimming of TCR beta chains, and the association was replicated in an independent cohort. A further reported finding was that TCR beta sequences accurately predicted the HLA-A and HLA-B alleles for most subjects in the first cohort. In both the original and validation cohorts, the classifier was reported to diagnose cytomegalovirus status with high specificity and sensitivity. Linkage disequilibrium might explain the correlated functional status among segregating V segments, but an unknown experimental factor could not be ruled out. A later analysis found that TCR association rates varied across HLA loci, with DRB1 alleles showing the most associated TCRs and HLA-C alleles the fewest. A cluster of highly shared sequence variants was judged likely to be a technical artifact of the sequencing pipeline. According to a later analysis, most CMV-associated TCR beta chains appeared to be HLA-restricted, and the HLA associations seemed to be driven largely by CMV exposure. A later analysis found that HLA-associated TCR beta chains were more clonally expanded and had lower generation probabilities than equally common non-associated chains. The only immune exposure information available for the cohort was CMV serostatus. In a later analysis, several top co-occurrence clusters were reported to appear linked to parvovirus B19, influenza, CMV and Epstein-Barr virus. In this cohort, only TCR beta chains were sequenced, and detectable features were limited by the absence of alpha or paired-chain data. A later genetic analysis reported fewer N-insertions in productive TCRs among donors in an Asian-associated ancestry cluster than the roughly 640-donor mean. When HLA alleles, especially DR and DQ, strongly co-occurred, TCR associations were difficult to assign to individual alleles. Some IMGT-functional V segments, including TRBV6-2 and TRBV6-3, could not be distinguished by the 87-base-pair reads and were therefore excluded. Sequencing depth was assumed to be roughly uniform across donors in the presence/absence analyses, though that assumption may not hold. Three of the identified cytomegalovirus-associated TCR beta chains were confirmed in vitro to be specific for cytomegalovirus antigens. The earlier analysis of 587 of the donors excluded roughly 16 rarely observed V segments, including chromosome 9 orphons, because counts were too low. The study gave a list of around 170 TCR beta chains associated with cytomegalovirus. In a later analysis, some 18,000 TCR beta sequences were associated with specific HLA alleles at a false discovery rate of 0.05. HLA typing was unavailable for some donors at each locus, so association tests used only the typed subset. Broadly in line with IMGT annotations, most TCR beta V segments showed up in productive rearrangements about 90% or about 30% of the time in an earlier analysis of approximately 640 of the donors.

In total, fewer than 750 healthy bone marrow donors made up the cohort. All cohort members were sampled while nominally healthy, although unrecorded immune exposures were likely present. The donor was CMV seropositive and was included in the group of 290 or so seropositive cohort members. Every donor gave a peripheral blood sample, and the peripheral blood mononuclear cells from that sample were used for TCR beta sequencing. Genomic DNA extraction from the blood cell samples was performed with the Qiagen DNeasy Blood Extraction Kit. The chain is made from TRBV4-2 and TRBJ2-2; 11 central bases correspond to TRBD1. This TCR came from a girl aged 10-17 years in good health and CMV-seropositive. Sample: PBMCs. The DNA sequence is TGTGCCAGCAGCCCGGGGACAGGGGGAAAAAGCGGGGAGCTGTTTTTT. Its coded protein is CASSPGTGGKSGELFF.